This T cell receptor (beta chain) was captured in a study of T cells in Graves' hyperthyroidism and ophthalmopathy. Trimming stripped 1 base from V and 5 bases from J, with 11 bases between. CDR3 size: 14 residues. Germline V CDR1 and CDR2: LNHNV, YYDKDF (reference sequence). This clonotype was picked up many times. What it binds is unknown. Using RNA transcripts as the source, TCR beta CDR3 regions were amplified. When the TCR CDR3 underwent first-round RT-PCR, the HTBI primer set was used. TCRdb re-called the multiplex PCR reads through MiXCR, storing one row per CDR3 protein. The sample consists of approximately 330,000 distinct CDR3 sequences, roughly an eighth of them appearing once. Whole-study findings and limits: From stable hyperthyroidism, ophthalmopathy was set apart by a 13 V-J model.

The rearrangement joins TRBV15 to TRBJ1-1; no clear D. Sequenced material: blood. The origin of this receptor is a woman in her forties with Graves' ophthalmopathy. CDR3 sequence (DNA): TGTGCCACCAGCAGAGGAACAGTCCGAACTGAAGCTTTCTTT. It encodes CATSRGTVRTEAFF. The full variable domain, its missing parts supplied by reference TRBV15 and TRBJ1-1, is DAMVIQNPRYQVTQFGKPVTLSCSQTLNHNVMYWYQQKSSQAPKLLFHYYDKDFNNEADTPDNFQSRRPNTSFCFLDIRSPGLGDTAMYLCATSRGTVRTEAFFGQGTRLTVV.